This T cell receptor beta chain was sequenced for a study of cytotoxic CD8 clonotypes in ibrutinib-treated CLL (dated by TCRdb to the early 2020s). Some background on the complete study: In this cohort, 15 patients were treatment-naive and roughly ten were relapsed/refractory, while fewer than 18 had unmutated IGHV. Cryopreserved peripheral blood mononuclear cells were obtained before treatment, at response, and at either sustained remission or disease progression. Samples at response were collected after a median of 12 months of treatment, with a range of about 6 to 40 months. Patients were still on ibrutinib when every remission and progressive disease sample was collected. Responses were partial in some 24 patients and complete in 2; after median about 5.5 years follow-up, about 14 stayed in remission and approximately 12 progressed. An average of about 250,000 productive templates and 80,000 to 95,000 productive rearrangements was obtained per sample. Longitudinal samples were obtainable from 26 of the 86 participants in the trial. What the study reported, not specific to this receptor: At ibrutinib response clonality went up, during sustained remission it held steady, and at progression it dropped back toward baseline. Sustained-remission and progressing patients did not have matched sampling times, and lymph node repertoires were not examined. Public clonotypes were rare and either shrank or stayed stable during treatment, and the rise in clonality at ibrutinib response reflected expansion of private clonotypes. Baseline clonality exceeded that of age-matched healthy donors and correlated strongly with circulating CD8+ T-cell counts.

The sample holds a few counts of this clone. No cognate antigen has been identified for it. No base qualities exist here, and no much larger clone lies one base off it. The label giving this sample's time point can be read as: eleven to twelve months on ibrutinib. Roughly 1.9 micrograms of genomic DNA were extracted from cryopreserved PBMCs for TCR beta library preparation. Longitudinal blood samples from CLL patients receiving ibrutinib monotherapy were subjected to high-throughput TCR beta sequencing. The patients were enrolled in a single-center, open-label phase 2 trial of ibrutinib monotherapy. The goal of deep resolution MiSeq sequencing was a depth between 1 in 1 million and 1 in 200,000 T cells, and coverage averaged 10x per clonotype. The immunoSEQ hsTCRB Kit was used to generate TCR beta libraries. In the original analysis: Data were analyzed with ImmunoSEQ Data Assistant and ImmunoSEQ Analyzer, with V, D and J genes assigned per IMGT definitions. Clonality, which ranges from 0 to 1, was calculated by subtracting the normalized Shannon entropy of productive rearrangement frequencies from one. Only overrepresented clonotypes making up at least 0.05% of each patient's repertoire were included in the public clonotype analysis. Some twelve repertoires from age-matched healthy donors, obtained from immuneACCESS, served as clonality controls. Entries here come from immuneACCESS through TCRdb and include only in-frame sequences with V and J called. Some clones fail to appear in such tables; in the studies checked, an unresolved V gene covers under half of the shortfall, and the cause of the remainder is unknown. V and J calls plus clone size are reproduced from that table; the DNA served to infer D and trimming. Here the sample has tens of thousands of clones; roughly 76% occur a single time. The top ten hold roughly 13% of the sample.

V and J are truncated by 0 bases and 0 bases respectively, leaving an intervening sequence of 5 bases. Including cysteine and phenylalanine, the CDR3 has 14 amino acids. Just the 42-base CDR3 DNA is kept, in frame starting at base 1. Sequences LNHDA (CDR1) and SQIVND (CDR2) are obtained from the germline V gene (reference sequence). The source material was PBMCs, sampled after 12 months of ibrutinib treatment. Rearrangement joined TRBV19 to TRBJ1-2; no confident D gene assignment can be made. The clonotype originates from a human donor with chronic lymphocytic leukemia. The CDR3 region has the sequence CASSIEGANYGYTF. The nucleotides read TGTGCCAGTAGTATAGAGGGTGCTAACTATGGCTACACCTTC. Supplemented by the reference TRBV19 and TRBJ1-2 proteins around the CDR3, the complete variable domain is DGGITQSPKYLFRKEGQNVTLSCEQNLNHDAMYWYRQDPGQGLRLIYYSQIVNDFQKGDIAEGYSVSREKKESFPLTVTSAQKNPTAFYLCASSIEGANYGYTFGSGTRLTVV.